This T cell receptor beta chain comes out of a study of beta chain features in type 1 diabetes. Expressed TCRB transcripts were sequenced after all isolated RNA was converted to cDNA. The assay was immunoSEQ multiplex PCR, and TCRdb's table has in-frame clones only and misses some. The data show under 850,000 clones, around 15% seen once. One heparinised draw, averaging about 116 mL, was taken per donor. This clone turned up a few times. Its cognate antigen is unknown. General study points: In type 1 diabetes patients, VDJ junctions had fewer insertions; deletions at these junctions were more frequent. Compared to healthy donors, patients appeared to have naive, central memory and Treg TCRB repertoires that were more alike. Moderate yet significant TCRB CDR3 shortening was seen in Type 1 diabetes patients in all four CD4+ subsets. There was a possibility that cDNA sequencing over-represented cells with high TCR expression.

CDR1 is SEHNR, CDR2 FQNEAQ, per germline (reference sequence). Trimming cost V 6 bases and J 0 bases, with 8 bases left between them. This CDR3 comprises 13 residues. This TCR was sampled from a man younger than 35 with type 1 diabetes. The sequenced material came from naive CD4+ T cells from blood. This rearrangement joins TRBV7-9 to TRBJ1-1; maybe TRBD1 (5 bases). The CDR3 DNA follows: TGTGCCAGCAGGACAGAGATGAACACTGAAGCTTTCTTT. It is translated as CASRTEMNTEAFF.